The 11 T cell receptor beta chains reported below all come from one sample, sequenced in a study of response to subunit inactivated influenza vaccine. TCRdb reprocessed the RT-PCR reads with MiXCR, giving one entry per CDR3 protein. This table has about 800,000 distinct CDR3 sequences, 21% appearing once. This material consisted of PBMCs from blood, taken more than 4 days after vaccination. The receptors come from a man between 50 and 59 years old who received an inactivated influenza vaccine.

In this sample, this clonotype turned up a few times. V gene TRBV19 combines with J gene TRBJ2-7; 11 bases map to TRBD2. Germline CDR1 LNHDA, CDR2 SQIVND (reference sequence). Unmatched junction bases numbered 2, after V lost 3 bases and J lost 4 bases. CDR3 length equals 14 residues. DNA for the CDR3: TGTGCCAGTAGTATGTCTAGCGGGAGGTACGAGCAGTACTTC. It specifies CASSMSSGRYEQYF.

The chain links TRBV6-2 or TRBV6-3 to TRBJ2-7; D possibly corresponds to TRBD2 (5 bases). The ends were cut back, 5 bases at V and 4 bases at J, with 12 bases in the middle. This CDR3 has 13 amino acids. Germline CDR1 MNHEY, CDR2 SVGEGT. The CDR3 nucleotides are TGTGCCAGCAGTCAATTACTAGGTTACGAGCAGTACTTC. Its protein product is CASSQLLGYEQYF.

This clonotype has only a few counts. J is TRBJ1-5 and V is TRBV20-1; tentative D call: TRBD1 (6 bases). Germline V gene lookup returns CDR1 DFQATT and CDR2 SNEGSKA (reference sequence). Trimming left V 6 bases short and J 3 bases short, with 12 bases between. This CDR3 has 13 residues. CDR3 in amino acids: CSANGQTNQPQHF. The CDR3 DNA sequence: TGCAGTGCCAACGGACAGACCAATCAGCCCCAGCATTTT.

This clonotype was observed a few times. The rearrangement uses TRBV10-3 and TRBJ1-1, with TRBD1 matching 7 bases. The CDR3 runs to 11 residues. V lost 11 bases, J lost 3 bases, and 3 bases stayed unmatched. The germline V gene has CDR1 ENHRY and CDR2 SYGVKD. As DNA, the CDR3 is TGTGCCGTGGGGACAGACACTGAAGCTTTCTTT. Translated, it gives CAVGTDTEAFF.

This chain joins TRBV6-1 and TRBJ2-7; D may match TRBD1 or TRBD2 (5 bases each). Germline assignment: CDR1 MNHNS and CDR2 SASEGT. This CDR3 region has 14 residues. V shed 8 bases and J shed 0 bases, with 14 bases lying between them. The CDR3 coding sequence is TGTGCCAGCGATCCCGGGACGGCCTCCTACGAGCAGTACTTC. Protein product: CASDPGTASYEQYF.

This chain uses TRBV12-3 or TRBV12-4 with TRBJ2-7; the D gene could be TRBD1 or TRBD2 (5 bases each). The CDR3 is 16 amino acids. With 11 bases removed from V and 0 bases from J, the gap between germline ends came to 23 bases. This chain's CDR3 is CARGRVGTASSYEQYF. The CDR3 nucleotides are TGTGCCCGGGGCCGCGTAGGGACCGCCAGCTCCTACGAGCAGTACTTC.

This clonotype was picked up many times. This rearrangement joins TRBV5-1 to TRBJ2-1; 9 bases are shared with TRBD1. The CDR3 contains 14 residues. V lost 5 bases to trimming and J lost 5 bases; unmatched junction nucleotides: 5. Germline V gene data show CDR1 as SGHRS and CDR2 as YFSETQ. CDR3 in amino acids: CASSRRTGDNEQFF. The CDR3 DNA reads as TGCGCCAGCAGTCGAAGGACAGGGGACAATGAGCAGTTCTTC.

The chain is built from TRBV9 and TRBJ2-3, with TRBD1 as a possible D gene (6 bases). CDR1 and CDR2 from the germline V gene are SGDLS and YYNGEE. The CDR3 covers 16 residues. V was trimmed by 2 bases and J by 0 bases, leaving 13 bases between them. The CDR3 DNA sequence: TGTGCCAGCAGCGTGGAAATCGGACAGAGCACAGATACGCAGTATTTT. It specifies CASSVEIGQSTDTQYF.

This chain connects TRBV20-1 to TRBJ2-5; 13 bases fit TRBD2. Germline-derived CDR1 and CDR2 are DFQATT and SNEGSKA (reference sequence). The length of the CDR3 is 13 residues. J gave up 4 bases and V 5 bases, and 1 base lay outside the gene matches. The CDR3 coding sequence is TGCAGTGCTTGGACTAGCGGGAGAGAGACCCAGTACTTC. This sequence encodes CSAWTSGRETQYF.

The J gene is TRBJ2-5, the V gene TRBV21-1; the table's TRBD2 call for D was not verified on the DNA. TRBV21-1 is a recognized pseudogene. CDR3 length equals 16 residues. CDR3 in DNA: TGTGCCAGCAGCAAAGCCTCAAGGGACTCCTCGGAGACCCAGTACTTC. Protein sequence: CASSKASRDSSETQYF.

This clonotype was observed a handful of times. This sequence joins TRBV11-2 and TRBJ2-3; TRBD1 aligns across 7 bases. CDR3 size: 13 residues. Per the germline V gene, CDR1 is SGHAT and CDR2 is FQNNGV. After removal of 4 bases from V and 4 bases from J, the junction contained 2 bases not matched to a gene. CDR3 sequence (DNA): TGTGCCAGCAGCTCAGGACAGGCAGATACGCAGTATTTT. This encodes CASSSGQADTQYF. Combining the CDR3 with reference TRBV11-2 and TRBJ2-3 gives the whole variable domain EAGVAQSPRYKIIEKRQSVAFWCNPISGHATLYWYQQILGQGPKLLIQFQNNGVVDDSQLPKDRFSAERLKGVDSTLKIQPAKLEDSAVYLCASSSGQADTQYFGPGTRLTVL.